The sequence of this T cell receptor beta chain was determined in a study of cytomegalovirus exposure and HLA in healthy donors (dated by TCRdb to the late 2010s). Regarding the research as a whole: According to a later analysis, one platform produced both the 110 or so validation repertoires and the roughly 650 repertoires of the first cohort. The study aimed to test whether cataloging public T cell receptors could reveal signatures of past pathogen exposure. A separate validation cohort of roughly 120 different subjects was used in addition to the roughly 700-subject first cohort. To predict cytomegalovirus infection status, the study brought together high-throughput TCR immunosequencing, statistical association of individual TCRs with disease status, and machine learning. Study-wide findings and limitations: A later analysis lacked HLA typing for the validation cohort, so it scored co-occurrence in that cohort across all 120 or so repertoires. In the study, 150 to 200 TCR beta chains were listed as associated with cytomegalovirus. Cytomegalovirus status was reported to be diagnosed by the classifier with high specificity and sensitivity in both the original and validation cohorts. The authors suggested that the approach could potentially be generalized to other disease states and immunological phenotypes. In vitro tests confirmed that a few of the cytomegalovirus-associated TCR beta chains recognize cytomegalovirus antigens. Across donors, most TCR sequences were observed very rarely, whereas some public TCRs were present in many individuals. Subsequent analysis determined that TCRs grouped into clusters in the first cohort also showed a tendency toward co-occurrence across the roughly 120 validation repertoires, and approximately 94% of cluster scores exceeded 0.

Donors formed part of the validation cohort, which comprised 120 subjects and was distinct from the first cohort of under 750 subjects. In the case of this clone: Its antigen target is currently unknown. No base-level quality is on record; no much larger clone is a single base apart.

The library was generated by the immunoSEQ multiplex PCR assay. The source study handled its data this way. To diagnose cytomegalovirus status from the catalog of TCR beta chain sequences, a statistical classification framework was built. TCRdb re-hosts the immuneACCESS table, in-frame sequences only. Its copies lack some clones; in the studies checked, an unresolved V gene accounts for under half of them, and the cause for the rest is not known. That table is the source of V, J and clone size, and D and trimming were worked out from the DNA. The sample profile shows 150,000 to 170,000 clones; around nine tenths of them were found once. Approximately 20% of the sample lies in the top ten. Ends trimmed: V by 0 bases, J by 3 bases; bases unmatched to a gene: 2. Sequences LGHNA (CDR1) and YSLEER (CDR2) are obtained from the germline V gene. The CDR3 covers 16 residues, taking in both the cysteine and the phenylalanine. The retained sequence is limited to the CDR3, 48 bases, with the frame set at the first base.

This clonotype originated in a man between 18 and 35 years old in good health and CMV-seropositive. The chain links TRBV4-3 with TRBJ2-1; the junction holds 10 bases that match TRBD2. Sequencing was done on a sample of PBMCs. The CDR3 here reads CASSQDGLADYNEQFF. The DNA reads TGCGCCAGCAGCCAAGACGGACTAGCGGACTACAATGAGCAGTTCTTC.